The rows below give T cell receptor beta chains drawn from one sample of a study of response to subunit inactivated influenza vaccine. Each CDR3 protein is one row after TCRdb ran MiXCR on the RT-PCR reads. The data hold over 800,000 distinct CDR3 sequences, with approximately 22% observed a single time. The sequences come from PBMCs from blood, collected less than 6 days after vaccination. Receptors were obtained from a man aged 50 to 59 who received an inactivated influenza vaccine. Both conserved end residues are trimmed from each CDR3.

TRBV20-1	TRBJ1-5	SGSGTQTRGKNQPQH
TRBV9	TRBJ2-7	ASSVDPGTYEQY
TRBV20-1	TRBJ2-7	SAPFGDRVVDEQY
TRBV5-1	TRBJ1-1	ASSLTWTGRNTEAF
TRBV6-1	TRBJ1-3	ASSDQFRGSGNTIY
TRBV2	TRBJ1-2	ASSEQDSNYGYT
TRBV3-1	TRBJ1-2	ASSQHRVGGYT
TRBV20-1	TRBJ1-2	SAKDPNYGYT
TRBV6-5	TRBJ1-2	ASRGTDYGYT
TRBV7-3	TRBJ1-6	ASSARGDTYNSPLH
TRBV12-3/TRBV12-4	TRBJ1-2	ASSFSPGGDGYT
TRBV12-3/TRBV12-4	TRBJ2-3	ASSPLGTHQTDTQY
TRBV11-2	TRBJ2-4	ASSDGRRAKNIQY
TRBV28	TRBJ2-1	ASSTRPSGVRNEQF
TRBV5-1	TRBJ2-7	ASSETGTGGVEQY
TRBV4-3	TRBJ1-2	ASSPEDRGIYYGYT
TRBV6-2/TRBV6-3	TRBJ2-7	ASSSATGGSYEQY
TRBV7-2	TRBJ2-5	ASSFAVRETQY
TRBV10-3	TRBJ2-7	AISKTSGENEQY
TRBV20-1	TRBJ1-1	SASRDKNTEAF
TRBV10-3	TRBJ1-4	AISETGDNEKLF
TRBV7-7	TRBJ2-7	ASPLPGRIYEQY
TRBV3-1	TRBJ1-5	ASSPAANSNQPQH
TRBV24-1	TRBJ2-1	ATSGDGRNEQF
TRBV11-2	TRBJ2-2	ASSLGRGRGTGELF
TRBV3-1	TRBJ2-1	ASSQVTRGRGVF
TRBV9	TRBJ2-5	ASSGGTSGSKTQY
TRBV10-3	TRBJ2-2	AISESGLDTGELF
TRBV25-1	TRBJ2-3	ASSEYNGGSSTDTQY
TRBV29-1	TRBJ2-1	SAQRGLAGDPEQF
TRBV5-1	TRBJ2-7	ASSPLAGGPGGEQY
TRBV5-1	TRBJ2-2	ASSLDLAGGPATGELF
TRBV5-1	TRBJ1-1	ASSLVAAGNTEAF
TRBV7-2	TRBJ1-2	ASSLAMVPGTGYT
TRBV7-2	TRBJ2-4	ASSVRGADIQY
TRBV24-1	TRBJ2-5	ATSDVSLGPGETQY
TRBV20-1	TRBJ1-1	SAREITGVGTEAF
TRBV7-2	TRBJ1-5	ASSFSAESQH
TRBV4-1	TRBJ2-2	ASSQLGQRITGELF
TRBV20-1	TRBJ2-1	SAIRQGLNEQF
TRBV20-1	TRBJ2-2	SARDHGGTGELF